This TCR beta chain was retrieved from a study of Ad26.COV2.S vaccination and SARS-CoV-2 variants. This CDR3 region has 13 residues. Losses at the gene ends were 7 bases for V and 3 bases for J; bases not matched to a gene: 8. Germline V CDR1 and CDR2: SQVTM, ANQGSEA. The treatment here: 19 received Ad26.COV2.S at low or high dose, single or two shots; five or six received placebo; per-sample allocation not given. Sampling was performed 63 days after the first vaccine or placebo injection. In Boston, an adult donor aged 18-55 years took part. Some clones are missing from TCRdb's copy, which holds only in-frame ones; the method was immunoSEQ multiplex PCR. The sample lists roughly 380,000 clones, roughly 84% occurring once.

The V gene is TRBV29-1, the J gene TRBJ2-5, with 7 nucleotides matching TRBD1. The sequencing here drew on peripheral blood, taken in a trial of Ad26.COV2.S vaccine versus placebo. The source of this sequence is a person between 18 and 59 years old who received the Ad26.COV2.S COVID-19 vaccine or a placebo. CDR3 amino acids: CSARQGGEETQYF. DNA of the CDR3: TGCAGCGCTAGACAGGGTGGGGAAGAGACCCAGTACTTC.